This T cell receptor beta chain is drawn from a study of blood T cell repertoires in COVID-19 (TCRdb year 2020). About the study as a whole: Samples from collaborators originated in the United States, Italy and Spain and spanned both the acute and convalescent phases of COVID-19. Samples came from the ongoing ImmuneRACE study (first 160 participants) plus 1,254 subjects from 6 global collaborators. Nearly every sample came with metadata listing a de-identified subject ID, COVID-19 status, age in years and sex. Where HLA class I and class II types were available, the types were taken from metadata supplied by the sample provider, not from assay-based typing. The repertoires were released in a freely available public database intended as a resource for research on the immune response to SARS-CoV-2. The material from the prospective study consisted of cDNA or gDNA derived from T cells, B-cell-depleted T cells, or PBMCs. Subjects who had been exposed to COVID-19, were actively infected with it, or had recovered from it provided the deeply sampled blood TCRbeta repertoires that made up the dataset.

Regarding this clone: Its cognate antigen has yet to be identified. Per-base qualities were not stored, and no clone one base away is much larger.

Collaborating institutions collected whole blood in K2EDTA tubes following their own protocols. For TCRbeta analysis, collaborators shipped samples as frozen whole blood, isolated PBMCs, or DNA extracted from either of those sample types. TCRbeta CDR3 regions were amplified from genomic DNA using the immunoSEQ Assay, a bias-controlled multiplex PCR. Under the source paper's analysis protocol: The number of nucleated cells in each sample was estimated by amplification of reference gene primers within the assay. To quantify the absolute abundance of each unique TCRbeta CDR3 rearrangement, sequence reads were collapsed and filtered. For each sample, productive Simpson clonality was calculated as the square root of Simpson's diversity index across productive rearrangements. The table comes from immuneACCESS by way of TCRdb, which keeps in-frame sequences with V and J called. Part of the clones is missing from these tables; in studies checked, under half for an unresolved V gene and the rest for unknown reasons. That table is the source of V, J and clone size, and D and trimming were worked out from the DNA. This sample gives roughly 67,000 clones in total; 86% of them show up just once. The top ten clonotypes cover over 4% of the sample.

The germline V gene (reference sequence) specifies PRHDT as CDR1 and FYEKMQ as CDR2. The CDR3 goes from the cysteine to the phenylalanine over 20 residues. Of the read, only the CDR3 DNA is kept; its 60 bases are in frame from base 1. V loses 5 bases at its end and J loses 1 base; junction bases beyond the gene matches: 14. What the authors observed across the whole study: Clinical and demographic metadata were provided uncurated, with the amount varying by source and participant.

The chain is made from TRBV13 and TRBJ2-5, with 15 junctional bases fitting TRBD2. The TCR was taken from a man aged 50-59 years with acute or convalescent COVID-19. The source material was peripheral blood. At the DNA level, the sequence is TGTGCCAGCAGCCGAGCCGGGACTAGCGGGAGGATTGGGGCCCAAGAGACCCAGTACTTC. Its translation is CASSRAGTSGRIGAQETQYF.